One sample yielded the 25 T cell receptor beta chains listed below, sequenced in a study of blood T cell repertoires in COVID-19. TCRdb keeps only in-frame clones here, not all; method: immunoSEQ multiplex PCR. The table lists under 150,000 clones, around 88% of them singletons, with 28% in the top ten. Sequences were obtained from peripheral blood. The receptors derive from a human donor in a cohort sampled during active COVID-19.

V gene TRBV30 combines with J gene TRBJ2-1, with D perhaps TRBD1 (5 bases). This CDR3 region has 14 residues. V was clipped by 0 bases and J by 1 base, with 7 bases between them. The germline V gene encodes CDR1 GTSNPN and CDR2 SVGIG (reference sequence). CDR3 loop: CAWSVPGSYNEQFF. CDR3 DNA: TGTGCCTGGAGTGTACCAGGGTCCTACAATGAGCAGTTCTTC.

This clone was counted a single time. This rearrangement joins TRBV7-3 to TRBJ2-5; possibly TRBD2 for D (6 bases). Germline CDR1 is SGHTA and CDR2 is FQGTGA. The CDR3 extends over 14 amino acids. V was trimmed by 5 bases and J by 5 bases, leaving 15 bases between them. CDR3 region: CASSPGGVGETQYF. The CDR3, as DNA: TGTGCCAGCAGCCCCGGGGGAGTAGGGGAGACCCAGTACTTC.

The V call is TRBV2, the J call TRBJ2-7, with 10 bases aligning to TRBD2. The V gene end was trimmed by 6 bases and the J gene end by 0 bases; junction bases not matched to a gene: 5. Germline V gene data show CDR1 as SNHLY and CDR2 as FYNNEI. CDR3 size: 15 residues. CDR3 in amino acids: CASRFIAGGSYEQYF. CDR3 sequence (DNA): TGTGCCAGCAGGTTTATAGCGGGGGGCTCCTACGAGCAGTACTTC.

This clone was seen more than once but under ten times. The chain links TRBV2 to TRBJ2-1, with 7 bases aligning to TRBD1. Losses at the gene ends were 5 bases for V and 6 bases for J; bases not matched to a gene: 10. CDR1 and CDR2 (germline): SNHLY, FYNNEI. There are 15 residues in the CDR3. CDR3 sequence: CASSLRGPTGNEQFF. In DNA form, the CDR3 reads TGTGCCAGCAGTCTGAGGGGGCCCACCGGCAATGAGCAGTTCTTC.

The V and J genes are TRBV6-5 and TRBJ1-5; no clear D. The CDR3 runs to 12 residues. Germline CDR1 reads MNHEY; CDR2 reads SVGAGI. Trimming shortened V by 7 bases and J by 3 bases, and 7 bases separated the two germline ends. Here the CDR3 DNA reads TGTGCCAGCACACAGAACAATCAGCCCCAGCATTTT. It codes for CASTQNNQPQHF.

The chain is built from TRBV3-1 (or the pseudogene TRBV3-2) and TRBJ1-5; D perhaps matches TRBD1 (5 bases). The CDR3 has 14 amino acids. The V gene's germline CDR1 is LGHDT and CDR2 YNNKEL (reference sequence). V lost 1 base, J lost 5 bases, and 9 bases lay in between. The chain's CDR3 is CASSQAARDQPQHF. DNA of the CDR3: TGTGCCAGCAGCCAAGCCGCCAGGGATCAGCCCCAGCATTTT.

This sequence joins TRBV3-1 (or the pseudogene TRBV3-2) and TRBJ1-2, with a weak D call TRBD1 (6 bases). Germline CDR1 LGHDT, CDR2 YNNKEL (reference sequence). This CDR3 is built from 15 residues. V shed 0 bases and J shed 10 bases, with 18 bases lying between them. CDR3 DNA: TGTGCCAGCAGCCAAGATATCAGGGGTGTTTTTGCCTACACCTTC. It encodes CASSQDIRGVFAYTF.

The DNA for the CDR3 is TGTGCCAGCAGCTTAGAGCGGTTCAGGGGGGATAAGAACTATGGCTACACCTTC. Its protein is CASSLERFRGDKNYGYTF. The chain uses TRBV7-2 and TRBJ1-2; TRBD1 aligns across 7 bases. Unmatched junction bases numbered 13, after V lost 1 base and J lost 2 bases. Germline CDR1 reads SGHTA; CDR2 reads FQGNSA. This CDR3 spans 18 amino acids.

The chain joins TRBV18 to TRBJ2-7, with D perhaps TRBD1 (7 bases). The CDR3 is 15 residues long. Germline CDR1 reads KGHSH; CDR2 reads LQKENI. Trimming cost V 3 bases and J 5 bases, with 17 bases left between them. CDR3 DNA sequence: TGTGCCAGCTCACCGTCGAGGCAGGGGGGCGACGAGCAGTACTTC. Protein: CASSPSRQGGDEQYF.

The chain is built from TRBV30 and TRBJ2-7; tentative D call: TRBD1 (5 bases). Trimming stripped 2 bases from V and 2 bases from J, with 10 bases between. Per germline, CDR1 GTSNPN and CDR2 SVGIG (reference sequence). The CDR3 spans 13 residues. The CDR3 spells CAWSQGLPYEQYF. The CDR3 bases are TGTGCCTGGAGTCAGGGTTTACCCTACGAGCAGTACTTC.

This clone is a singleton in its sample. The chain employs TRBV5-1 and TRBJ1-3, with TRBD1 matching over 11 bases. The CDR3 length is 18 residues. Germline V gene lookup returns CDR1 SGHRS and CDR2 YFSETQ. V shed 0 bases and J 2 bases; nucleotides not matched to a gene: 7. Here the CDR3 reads CASSLAGTGGIAGNTIYF. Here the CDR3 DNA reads TGCGCCAGCAGCTTGGCGGGGACAGGGGGAATTGCTGGAAACACCATATATTTT.

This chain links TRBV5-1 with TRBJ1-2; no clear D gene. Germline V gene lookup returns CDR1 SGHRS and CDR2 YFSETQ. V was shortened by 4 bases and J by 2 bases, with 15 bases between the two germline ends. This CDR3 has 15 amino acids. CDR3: CASSPLRAGNYGYTF. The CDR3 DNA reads TGCGCCAGCAGCCCCCTGAGGGCAGGAAACTATGGCTACACCTTC.

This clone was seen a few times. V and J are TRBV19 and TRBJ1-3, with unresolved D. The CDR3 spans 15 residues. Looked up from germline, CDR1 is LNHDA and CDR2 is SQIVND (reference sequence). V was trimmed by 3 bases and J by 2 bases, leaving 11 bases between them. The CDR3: CASSIAVYTGNTIYF. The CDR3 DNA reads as TGTGCCAGTAGTATCGCGGTGTATACTGGAAACACCATATATTTT.

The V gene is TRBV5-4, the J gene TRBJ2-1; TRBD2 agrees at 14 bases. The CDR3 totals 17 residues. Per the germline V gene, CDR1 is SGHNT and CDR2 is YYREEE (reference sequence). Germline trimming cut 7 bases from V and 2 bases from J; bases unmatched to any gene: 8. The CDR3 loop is CASHSGTSGGTYNEQFF. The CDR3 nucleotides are TGTGCCAGCCACTCAGGGACTAGCGGGGGAACCTACAATGAGCAGTTCTTC.

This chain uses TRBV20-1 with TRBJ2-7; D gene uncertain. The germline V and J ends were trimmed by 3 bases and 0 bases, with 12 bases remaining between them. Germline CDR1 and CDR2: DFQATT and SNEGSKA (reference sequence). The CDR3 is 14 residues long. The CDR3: CSASDFPSSYEQYF. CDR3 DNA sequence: TGCAGTGCTAGTGACTTCCCGAGCTCCTACGAGCAGTACTTC.

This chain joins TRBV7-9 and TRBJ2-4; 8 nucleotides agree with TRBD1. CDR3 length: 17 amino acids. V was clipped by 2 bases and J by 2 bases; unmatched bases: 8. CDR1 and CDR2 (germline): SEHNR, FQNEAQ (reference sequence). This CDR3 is CASSLLLSGGPKNIQYF. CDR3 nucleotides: TGTGCCAGCAGCTTACTCCTGTCAGGGGGCCCCAAAAACATTCAGTACTTC.

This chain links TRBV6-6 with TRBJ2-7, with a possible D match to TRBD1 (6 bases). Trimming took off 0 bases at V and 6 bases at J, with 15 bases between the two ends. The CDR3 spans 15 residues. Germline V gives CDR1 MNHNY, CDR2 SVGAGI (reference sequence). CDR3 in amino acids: CASSYSKAGAFEQYF. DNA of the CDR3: TGTGCCAGCAGTTACTCGAAGGCAGGGGCTTTCGAGCAGTACTTC.

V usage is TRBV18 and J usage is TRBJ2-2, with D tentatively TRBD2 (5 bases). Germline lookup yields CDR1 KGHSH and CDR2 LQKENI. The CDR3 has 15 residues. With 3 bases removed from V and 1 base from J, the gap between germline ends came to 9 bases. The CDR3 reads CASSPGLVNTGELFF. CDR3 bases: TGTGCCAGCTCACCCGGACTGGTGAACACCGGGGAGCTGTTTTTT.

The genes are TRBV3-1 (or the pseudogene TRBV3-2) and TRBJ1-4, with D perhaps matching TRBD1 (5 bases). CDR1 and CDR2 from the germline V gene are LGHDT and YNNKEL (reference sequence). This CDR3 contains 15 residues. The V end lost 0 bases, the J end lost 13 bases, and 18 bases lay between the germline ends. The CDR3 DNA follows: TGTGCCAGCAGCCAAGATGCGGGGGGGTCGTCTGGACTGTTTTTT. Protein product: CASSQDAGGSSGLFF.

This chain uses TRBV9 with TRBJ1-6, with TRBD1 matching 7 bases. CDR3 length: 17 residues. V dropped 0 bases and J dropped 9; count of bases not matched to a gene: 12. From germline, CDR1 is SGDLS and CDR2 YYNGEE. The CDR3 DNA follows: TGTGCCAGCAGCGTAGGGGTGGGGGACAGTCGTGGTTCACCCCTCCACTTT. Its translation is CASSVGVGDSRGSPLHF. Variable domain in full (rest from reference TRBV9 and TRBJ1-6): DSGVTQTPKHLITATGQRVTLRCSPRSGDLSVYWYQQSLDQGLQFLIQYYNGEERAKGNILERFSAQQFPDLHSELNLSSLELGDSALYFCASSVGVGDSRGSPLHFGNGTRLTVT.

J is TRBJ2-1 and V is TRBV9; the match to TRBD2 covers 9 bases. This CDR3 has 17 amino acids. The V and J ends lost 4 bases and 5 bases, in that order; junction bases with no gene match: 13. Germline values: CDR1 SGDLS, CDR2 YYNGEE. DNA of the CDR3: TGTGCCAGCAGCCCTCGCAGAGCGGGGGGCCCCAACAATGAGCAGTTCTTC. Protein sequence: CASSPRRAGGPNNEQFF.

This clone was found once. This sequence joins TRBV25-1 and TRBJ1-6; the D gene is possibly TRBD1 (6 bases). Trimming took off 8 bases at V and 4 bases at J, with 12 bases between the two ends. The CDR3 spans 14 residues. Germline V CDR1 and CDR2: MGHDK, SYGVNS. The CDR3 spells CASARTGYNSPLHF. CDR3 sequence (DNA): TGTGCCAGCGCCAGAACAGGGTATAATTCACCCCTCCACTTT.

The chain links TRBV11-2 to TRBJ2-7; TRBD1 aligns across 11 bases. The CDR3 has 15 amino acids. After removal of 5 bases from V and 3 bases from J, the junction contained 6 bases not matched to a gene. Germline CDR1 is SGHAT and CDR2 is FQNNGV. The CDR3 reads CASSPRTGGDYEQYF. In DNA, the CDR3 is TGTGCCAGCAGCCCTAGGACAGGGGGCGACTACGAGCAGTACTTC.

This CDR3 reads CASSLVVGGKNTEAFF. The CDR3 region has the DNA TGTGCCAGCAGCTTAGTGGTCGGGGGAAAGAACACTGAAGCTTTCTTT. The V and J genes are TRBV11-2 and TRBJ1-1; tentatively, D is TRBD1 (5 bases). V lost 1 base, J lost 1 base, and 13 bases lay in between. The germline CDR1 and CDR2 sequences are SGHAT and FQNNGV. The CDR3 has 16 residues.

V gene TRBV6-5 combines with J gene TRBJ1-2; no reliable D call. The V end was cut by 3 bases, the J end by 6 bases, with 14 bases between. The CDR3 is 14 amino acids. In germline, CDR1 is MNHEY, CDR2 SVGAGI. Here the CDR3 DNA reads TGTGCCAGCAGTTATGGGCCCCAGGTGGATGGCTACACCTTC. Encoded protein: CASSYGPQVDGYTF.